This TCR beta chain comes out of a study of blood T cell repertoires in COVID-19. Here immunoSEQ multiplex PCR was the method, and the copy in TCRdb shows in-frame clones only, minus some. This sample carries about 380,000 clones, 81% of them seen once, and the ten largest clones take 1.1%. This CDR3 has 14 residues. The chain combines TRBV21-1 with TRBJ1-5; the table's D call, TRBD1, was not checked against the DNA. TRBV21-1 is reported as a pseudogene. The TCR originated in a human donor with acute or convalescent COVID-19. The donor label of this sample is uncertain. Input material: peripheral blood. Here the CDR3 DNA reads TGTGCCAGCAGCTCGGACAGAAGCAATCAGCCCCAGCATTTT. Its translation: CASSSDRSNQPQHF.